Below are 10 T cell receptor beta chains sequenced from a single sample in a study of HIV-infected patients and healthy controls. The repertoire came from unfractionated whole blood and reflected all unsorted peripheral T cells. Alpha and beta constant-region primers primed reverse transcription of about 500 ng RNA. Each of the alpha and beta chains got its own library through chain-specific third strand synthesis with indices. A single record per CDR3 protein comes from TCRdb applying MiXCR to the 5' RACE reads. Altogether 10,000 or so distinct CDR3 sequences are present, approximately 8% being singletons, with the ten largest covering about 31%. The material sequenced was blood, taken before antiretroviral therapy. The receptors originated from an adult with HIV infection. The donor label of this sample is uncertain.

This clonotype is labeled medium-sized. The chain is built from TRBV2 and TRBJ1-5, with D possibly being TRBD1 (5 bases). The CDR3 length is 16 residues. Trimming removed 3 bases from V and 4 bases from J, with 16 bases in between. Germline V gene sequence: CDR1 SNHLY, CDR2 FYNNEI. DNA for the CDR3: TGTGCCAGCAGTGATAGCCAGGGACTTGGGAATCAGCCCCAGCATTTT. It codes for CASSDSQGLGNQPQHF.

The chain couples TRBV29-1 to TRBJ2-1; D remains ambiguous. In germline, CDR1 is SQVTM, CDR2 ANQGSEA. This CDR3 is built from 17 residues. Deletions cut 7 bases from V and 5 bases from J, with 27 bases between. The CDR3 DNA follows: TGCAGCGCCCAAAGACGTACCCAACCAGGCCGAAACAATGAGCAGTTCTTC. Encoded protein: CSAQRRTQPGRNNEQFF.

J is TRBJ2-1 and V is TRBV6-1, with D tentatively TRBD1 or TRBD2 (5 bases each). Germline V gene lookup returns CDR1 MNHNS and CDR2 SASEGT. CDR3 length: 16 amino acids. V was trimmed by 5 bases and J by 0 bases, leaving 14 bases between them. CDR3 sequence: CASSNFAGGSYNEQFF. DNA for the CDR3: TGTGCCAGCAGTAATTTTGCTGGGGGCTCCTACAATGAGCAGTTCTTC.

Ten or more counts support this clonotype. The chain links TRBV3-1 to TRBJ1-2; D remains ambiguous. V lost 0 bases to trimming and J lost 8 bases, with 22 bases between them. The CDR3 spans 17 residues. The V gene's germline CDR1 is LGHDT and CDR2 YNNKEL (reference sequence). The CDR3 is CASSQDGEGKTLRGYTF. In nucleotides, the CDR3 is TGTGCCAGCAGCCAAGACGGTGAGGGAAAAACCCTACGGGGCTACACCTTC.

This clonotype was detected many times. CDR3 amino acids: CASSGDRNTEAFF. The CDR3 DNA reads as TGTGCCAGCAGTGGAGACCGCAACACTGAAGCTTTCTTT. The chain combines TRBV6-1 with TRBJ1-1; D is ambiguous. The V end was cut by 4 bases, the J end by 2 bases, with 8 bases between. The germline V gene has CDR1 MNHNS and CDR2 SASEGT. The CDR3 is 13 amino acids.

The sample holds many counts of this clonotype. In DNA form, the CDR3 reads TGTGCCAGCAGTGATCTAAGGGCTAGCCTTGGCACAGATACGCAGTATTTT. Translation: CASSDLRASLGTDTQYF. This chain uses TRBV6-1 with TRBJ2-3, with D tentatively TRBD2 (5 bases). This CDR3 is 17 amino acids long. Trimming stripped 3 bases from V and 1 base from J, with 17 bases between. From germline, CDR1 is MNHNS and CDR2 SASEGT.

This clonotype was observed many times. The chain combines TRBV9 with TRBJ2-1, with 7 positions matching TRBD1. In germline, CDR1 is SGDLS, CDR2 YYNGEE. This CDR3 comprises 15 residues. With V trimmed by 4 bases and J by 5 bases, 9 bases remained unmatched. In nucleotides, the CDR3 is TGTGCCAGCAGCCATGTACAGGGGACAAACAATGAGCAGTTCTTC. Its protein is CASSHVQGTNNEQFF.

Only one count was recorded for this clonotype. V and J are TRBV2 and TRBJ1-1; D unclear. V gave up 7 bases and J gave up 3 bases, with 15 bases separating them. In germline, CDR1 is SNHLY, CDR2 FYNNEI. This CDR3 comprises 14 residues. The CDR3 spells CASNSVGVYTEAFF. The CDR3 bases are TGTGCCAGCAATTCGGTGGGAGTCTACACTGAAGCTTTCTTT.

This clonotype was counted many times. The chain joins TRBV6-5 to TRBJ2-7; D unresolved. CDR3 length: 12 residues. The V gene's germline CDR1 is MNHEY and CDR2 SVGAGI. Between the trimmed V and J ends, which lost 0 bases and 5 bases, there was a span of 5 bases. DNA for the CDR3: TGTGCCAGCAGTTACTCCCTGGACGAGCAGTACTTC. Its protein product is CASSYSLDEQYF.

This clonotype was counted ten times or more. V is TRBV15 and J is TRBJ2-6; D is uncertain. Germline V lookup: CDR1 LNHNV, CDR2 YYDKDF (reference sequence). This CDR3 has 14 amino acids. V lost 2 bases to trimming and J lost 4 bases, with 6 bases between them. The CDR3 reads CATSRRVGANVLTF. The DNA for the CDR3 is TGTGCCACCAGCAGAAGGGTGGGGGCCAACGTCCTGACTTTC.